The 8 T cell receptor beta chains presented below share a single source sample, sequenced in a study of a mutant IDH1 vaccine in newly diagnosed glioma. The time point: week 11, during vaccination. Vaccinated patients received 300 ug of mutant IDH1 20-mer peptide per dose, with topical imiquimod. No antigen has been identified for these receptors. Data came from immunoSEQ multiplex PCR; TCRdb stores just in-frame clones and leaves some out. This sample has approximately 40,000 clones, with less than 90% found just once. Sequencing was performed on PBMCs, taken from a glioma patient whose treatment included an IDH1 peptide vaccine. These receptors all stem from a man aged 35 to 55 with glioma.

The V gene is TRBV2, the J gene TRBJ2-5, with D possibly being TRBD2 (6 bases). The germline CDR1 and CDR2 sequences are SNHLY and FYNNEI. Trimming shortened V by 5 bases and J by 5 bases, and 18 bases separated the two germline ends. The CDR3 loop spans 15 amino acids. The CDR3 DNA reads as TGTGCCAGCAGTTACTCGGACGGGGGATGGGAGACCCAGTACTTC. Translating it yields CASSYSDGGWETQYF.

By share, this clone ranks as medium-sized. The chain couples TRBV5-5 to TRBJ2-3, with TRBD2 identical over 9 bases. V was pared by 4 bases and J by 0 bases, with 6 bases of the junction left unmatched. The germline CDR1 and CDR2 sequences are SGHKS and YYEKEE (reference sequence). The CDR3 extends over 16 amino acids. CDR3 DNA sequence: TGTGCCAGCAGCGGGGAGACTAGCGGTAGCACAGATACGCAGTATTTT. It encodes CASSGETSGSTDTQYF.

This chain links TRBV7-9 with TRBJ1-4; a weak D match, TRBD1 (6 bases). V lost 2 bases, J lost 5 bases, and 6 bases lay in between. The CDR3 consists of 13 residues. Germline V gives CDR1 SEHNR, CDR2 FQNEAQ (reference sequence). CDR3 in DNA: TGTGCCAGCAGCTTAACAGGGAATGAAAAACTGTTTTTT. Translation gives CASSLTGNEKLFF.

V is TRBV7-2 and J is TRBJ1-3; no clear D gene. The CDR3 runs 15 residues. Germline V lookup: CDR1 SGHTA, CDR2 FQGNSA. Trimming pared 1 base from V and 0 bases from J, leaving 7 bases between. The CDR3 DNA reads TGTGCCAGCAGCTTAGACCACCTCTCTGGAAACACCATATATTTT. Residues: CASSLDHLSGNTIYF.

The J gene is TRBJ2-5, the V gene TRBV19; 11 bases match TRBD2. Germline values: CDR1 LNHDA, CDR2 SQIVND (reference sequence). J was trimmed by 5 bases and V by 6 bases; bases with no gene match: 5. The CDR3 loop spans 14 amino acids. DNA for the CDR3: TGTGCCAGTAGAGTAGCGGGAGGGTCCGAGACCCAGTACTTC. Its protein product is CASRVAGGSETQYF.

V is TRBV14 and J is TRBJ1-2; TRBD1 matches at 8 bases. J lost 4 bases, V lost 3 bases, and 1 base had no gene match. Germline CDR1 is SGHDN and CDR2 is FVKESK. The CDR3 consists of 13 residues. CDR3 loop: CASSHTGGYGYTF. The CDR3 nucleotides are TGTGCCAGCAGCCACACAGGGGGCTATGGCTACACCTTC. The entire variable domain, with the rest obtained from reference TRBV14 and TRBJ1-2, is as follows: EAGVTQFPSHSVIEKGQTVTLRCDPISGHDNLYWYRRVMGKEIKFLLHFVKESKQDESGMPNNRFLAERTGGTYSTLKVQPAELEDSGVYFCASSHTGGYGYTFGSGTRLTVV.

The CDR3 loop reads CSARMTNEQYF. CDR3 in DNA: TGCAGTGCTAGAATGACTAACGAGCAGTACTTC. V usage is TRBV20-1 and J usage is TRBJ2-7; D perhaps matches TRBD2 (5 bases). The CDR3 loop spans 11 amino acids. Germline values: CDR1 DFQATT, CDR2 SNEGSKA (reference sequence). The V gene lost 2 bases and the J gene lost 5 bases, with 7 bases spanning the gap.

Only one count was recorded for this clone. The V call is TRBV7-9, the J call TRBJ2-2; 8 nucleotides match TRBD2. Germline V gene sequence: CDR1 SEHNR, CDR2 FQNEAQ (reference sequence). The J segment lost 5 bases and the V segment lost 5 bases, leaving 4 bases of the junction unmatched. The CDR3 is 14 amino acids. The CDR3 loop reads CASSPGGATGELFF. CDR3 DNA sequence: TGTGCCAGCAGCCCGGGGGGGGCGACCGGGGAGCTGTTTTTT. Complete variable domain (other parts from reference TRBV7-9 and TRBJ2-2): DTGVSQNPRHKITKRGQNVTFRCDPISEHNRLYWYRQTLGQGPEFLTYFQNEAQLEKSRLLSDRFSAERPKGSFSTLEIQRTEQGDSAMYLCASSPGGATGELFFGEGSRLTVL.